This entry is about one T cell receptor beta chain. What antigen it recognizes has not been identified. The input lacks base qualities; no much larger clone sits a single base away. Reading the germline V gene gives CDR1 MNHEY and CDR2 SVGAGI. CDR3 length: 16 amino acids, cysteine to phenylalanine. Just CDR3 DNA is preserved here, 48 bases in frame from base 1. The junction shows trimming of 4 bases on V and 8 bases on J, and the gene matches do not reach 8 bases of it. The sample is drawn from a study of T cell changes during pregnancy in multiple sclerosis (dated by TCRdb to between 2017 and 2020). At the level of the whole study: The study examined how the T cell repertoire changed over the course of pregnancy in women with multiple sclerosis.

Library preparation employed the immunoSEQ multiplex PCR assay. TCRdb stores this immuneACCESS table with in-frame sequences only. Part of the clones is absent; in the studies checked, under half of the shortfall reflects unresolved V genes, and no reason is known for the rest. The sample yields about 71,000 clones; approximately 94% were counted once. Of the sample, approximately 1.1% is held by the ten largest clones. The specimen was peripheral blood, collected in the third trimester of pregnancy. The rearranged chain carries TRBV6-5 and TRBJ2-4; TRBD2 aligns with 13 central bases. The receptor comes from a female donor with multiple sclerosis, enrolled in a pregnancy study. The DNA sequence is TGTGCCAGCAGTTCAGGACTAGCGGGAGATATAGACATTCAGTACTTC. Its protein is CASSSGLAGDIDIQYF.